Given below is one T cell receptor beta chain in context. Authors' analysis steps: Estimation of nucleated cell counts was performed using reference gene primer amplification. The repertoire was sequenced with immunoSEQ multiplex PCR; TCRdb's copy has only in-frame clones and lacks some. The V and J calls and clone size are taken from that table; D and trimming were inferred from the DNA. The sample includes over 150,000 clones, approximately 91% of them seen just once. A Seattle source enrolled patients during active infection and followed them longitudinally. This entry is derived from a study of blood T cell repertoires in COVID-19. Study background: Sites in the United States, Italy and Spain provided acute and convalescent COVID-19 samples. T cells, B-cell-depleted T cells, or PBMCs supplied cDNA or gDNA.

The germline V gene has CDR1 SGHTA and CDR2 FQGNSA. The V end was cut by 2 bases, the J end by 8 bases, with 12 bases between. The CDR3 is 14 residues long. The sequence came from a man aged 45 to 65 with COVID-19, enrolled during active disease. The chain combines TRBV7-2 with TRBJ2-2; D remains ambiguous. The sample comprised peripheral blood. CDR3: CASSLWLEVGELFF. CDR3 DNA: TGTGCCAGCAGCTTATGGTTAGAAGTAGGGGAGCTGTTTTTT.